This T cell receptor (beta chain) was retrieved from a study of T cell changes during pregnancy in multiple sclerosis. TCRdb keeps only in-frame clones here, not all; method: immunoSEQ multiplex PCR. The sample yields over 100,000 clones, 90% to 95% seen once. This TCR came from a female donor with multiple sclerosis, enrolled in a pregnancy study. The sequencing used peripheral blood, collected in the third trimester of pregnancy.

The chain's CDR3 is CASSARLGQDGISFYGYTF. Written as DNA, the CDR3 is TGTGCCAGCAGCGCTAGGCTTGGACAGGACGGAATTAGTTTCTATGGCTACACCTTC. J is TRBJ1-2 and V is TRBV5-4; 7 nucleotides agree with TRBD1. V lost 4 bases to trimming and J lost 4 bases; unmatched junction nucleotides: 22. CDR1 SGHNT and CDR2 YYREEE come from the germline V gene (reference sequence). The CDR3 consists of 19 residues. The variable domain in full, completed from reference TRBV5-4 and TRBJ1-2, reads ETGVTQSPTHLIKTRGQQVTLRCSSQSGHNTVSWYQQALGQGPQFIFQYYREEENGRGNFPPRFSGLQFPNYSSELNVNALELDDSALYLCASSARLGQDGISFYGYTFGSGTRLTVV.